This TCR beta chain appears in the sequencing data of a study of shared clonotypes between healthy human individuals. Clones were read by immunoSEQ multiplex PCR, and TCRdb kept only the in-frame ones, dropping some. The table has about 1.5 million clones, under 99% seen once; the top ten hold about 0.45%. The length of the CDR3 is 16 residues. Germline values: CDR1 SGDLS, CDR2 YYNGEE. The V gene lost 0 bases and the J gene lost 3 bases, with 12 bases spanning the gap. The chain uses TRBV9 and TRBJ2-2; D uncertain. The sample was naive CD4+ T cells sorted from blood. Specified subset: CD45RA+ positively selected. The source of this sequence is a man younger than 45 in good health. CDR3 bases: TGTGCCAGCAGCGTAGCGGGCAGAGGATACACCGGGGAGCTGTTTTTT. The encoded protein is CASSVAGRGYTGELFF.